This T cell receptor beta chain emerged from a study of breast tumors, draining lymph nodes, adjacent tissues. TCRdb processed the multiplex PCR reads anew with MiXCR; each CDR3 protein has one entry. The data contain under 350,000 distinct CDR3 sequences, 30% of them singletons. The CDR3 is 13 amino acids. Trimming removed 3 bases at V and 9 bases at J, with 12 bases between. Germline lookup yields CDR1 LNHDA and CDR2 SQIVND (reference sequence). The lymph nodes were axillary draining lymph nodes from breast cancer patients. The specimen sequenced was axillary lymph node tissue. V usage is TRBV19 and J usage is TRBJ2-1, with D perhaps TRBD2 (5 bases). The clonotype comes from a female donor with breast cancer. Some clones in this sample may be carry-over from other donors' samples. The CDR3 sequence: CASSIGVNTEQFF. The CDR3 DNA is TGTGCCAGTAGTATCGGGGTCAACACTGAGCAGTTCTTC.